This T cell receptor (beta chain) stems from a study of cytomegalovirus exposure and HLA in healthy donors. Study findings and constraints: Generally TCR sequences proved uncommon, though certain public TCRs appeared in numerous donors.

This clone was seen only a few times. Its antigen is unknown. This CDR3 has 14 amino acids. The V gene's germline CDR1 is SNHLY and CDR2 FYNNEI. Trimming left V 0 bases short and J 8 bases short, with 13 bases between. Data came from immunoSEQ multiplex PCR; TCRdb stores just in-frame clones and leaves some out. The sample consists of around 150,000 clones, about 89% of them appearing once. The chain has TRBV2 and TRBJ1-2, with a possible D match to TRBD1 (5 bases). Sequencing was done on a sample of PBMCs. The source of this sequence is a man between 18 and 29 years old in good health and CMV-seronegative. CDR3 nucleotide sequence: TGTGCCAGCAGTGAAGCATCAGGGTGGCGGGGCTACACCTTC. Residues: CASSEASGWRGYTF.